This TCR beta chain stems from a study of response to subunit inactivated influenza vaccine. Broader study findings: The authors proposed limited new T cell recruitment per seasonal influenza vaccination.

TCRdb re-called the RT-PCR reads with MiXCR, one entry per CDR3 protein. Here the sample spans hundreds of thousands of distinct CDR3 sequences, roughly an eighth being singletons. In regard to this clonotype: The antigen remains unidentified.

Trimming stripped 1 base from V and 5 bases from J, with 9 bases between. CDR3 length equals 14 residues. Germline V lookup: CDR1 MNHEY, CDR2 SMNVEV (reference sequence). The source is a man over 45 who received an inactivated influenza vaccine. The sequences come from non-naive T cells sorted from PBMCs, collected less than 15 days before vaccination. The chain couples TRBV27 to TRBJ2-1; D call uncertain. CDR3 residues: CASSLLNSHNEQFF. The CDR3 coding sequence is TGTGCCAGCAGTTTATTGAACAGTCACAATGAGCAGTTCTTC.